The sample holds many counts of the clone carrying this T cell receptor (beta chain). This record belongs to a study of T-cell reconstitution after alpha-beta-depleted transplantation in children. A library of TCRbeta sequences, prepared with unique molecular identifiers, was generated. TCRdb reprocessed the PCR reads with MiXCR, giving one entry per CDR3 protein. The data hold about 400,000 distinct CDR3 sequences, with around 20% observed a single time. J lost 4 bases, V lost 0 bases, and 3 bases had no gene match. CDR3 length: 15 residues. CDR1 WNHNN and CDR2 SYGVQD come from the germline V gene (reference sequence).

The sequence came from a human donor who donated a stem cell graft to a child with acute myeloid leukemia. The material sequenced was PBMCs from the stem cell graft donor, taken from the stem cell graft. The J gene is TRBJ2-3, the V gene TRBV10-1; 8 bases fit TRBD1. CDR3 bases: TGCGCCAGCAGTGAGTCAGGCAGGGGGCCAGATACGCAGTATTTT. It yields the protein CASSESGRGPDTQYF.